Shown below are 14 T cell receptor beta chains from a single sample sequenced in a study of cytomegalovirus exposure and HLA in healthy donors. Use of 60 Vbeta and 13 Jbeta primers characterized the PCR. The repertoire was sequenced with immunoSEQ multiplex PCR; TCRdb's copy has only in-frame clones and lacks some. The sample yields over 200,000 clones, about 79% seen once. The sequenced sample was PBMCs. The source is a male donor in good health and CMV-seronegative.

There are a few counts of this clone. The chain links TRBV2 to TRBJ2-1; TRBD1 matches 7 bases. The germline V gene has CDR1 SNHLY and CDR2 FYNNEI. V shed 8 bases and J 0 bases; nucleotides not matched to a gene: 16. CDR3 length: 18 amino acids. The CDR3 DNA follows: TGTGCCAGCGGAGACCCAACACAGGGGACCGTCTCCTACAATGAGCAGTTCTTC. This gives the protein CASGDPTQGTVSYNEQFF.

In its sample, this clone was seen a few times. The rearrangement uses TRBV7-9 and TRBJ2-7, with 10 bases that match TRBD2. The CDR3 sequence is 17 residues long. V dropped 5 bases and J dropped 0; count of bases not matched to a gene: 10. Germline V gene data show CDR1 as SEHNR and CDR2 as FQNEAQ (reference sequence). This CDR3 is CASSHLGTSVRSYEQYF. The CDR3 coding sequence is TGTGCCAGCAGCCACCTTGGGACTAGCGTTCGCTCCTACGAGCAGTACTTC.

This chain's CDR3 is CSVEDLRLGDRLYGYTF. CDR3 coding DNA: TGCAGCGTTGAAGATCTTCGGTTAGGGGATAGGCTATATGGCTACACCTTC. The chain employs TRBV29-1 and TRBJ1-2; a possible D gene is TRBD1 (5 bases). The CDR3 is made up of 17 amino acids. The V gene's germline CDR1 is SQVTM and CDR2 ANQGSEA. The V end lost 0 bases, the J end lost 5 bases, and 22 bases lay between the germline ends.

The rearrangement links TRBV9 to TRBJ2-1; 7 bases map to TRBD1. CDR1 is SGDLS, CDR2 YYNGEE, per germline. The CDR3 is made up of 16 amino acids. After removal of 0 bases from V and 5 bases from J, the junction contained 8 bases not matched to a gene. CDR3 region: CASSVGVRGIHNEQFF. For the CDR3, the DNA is TGTGCCAGCAGCGTAGGGGTCAGGGGGATCCACAATGAGCAGTTCTTC. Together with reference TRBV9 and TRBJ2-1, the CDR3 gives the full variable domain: DSGVTQTPKHLITATGQRVTLRCSPRSGDLSVYWYQQSLDQGLQFLIQYYNGEERAKGNILERFSAQQFPDLHSELNLSSLELGDSALYFCASSVGVRGIHNEQFFGPGTRLTVL.

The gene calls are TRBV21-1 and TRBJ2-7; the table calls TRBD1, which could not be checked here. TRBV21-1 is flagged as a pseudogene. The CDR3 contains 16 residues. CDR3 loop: CASSTQKTGESYEQYF. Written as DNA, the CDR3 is TGTGCCAGCAGCACACAGAAGACAGGGGAGAGTTACGAGCAGTACTTC.

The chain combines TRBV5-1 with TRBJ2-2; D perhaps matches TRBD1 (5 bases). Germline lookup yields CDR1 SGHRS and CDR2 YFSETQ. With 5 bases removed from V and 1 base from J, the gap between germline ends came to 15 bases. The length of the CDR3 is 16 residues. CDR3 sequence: CASSRLTTGNTGELFF. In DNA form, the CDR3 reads TGCGCCAGCAGTCGTCTCACTACAGGGAACACCGGGGAGCTGTTTTTT.

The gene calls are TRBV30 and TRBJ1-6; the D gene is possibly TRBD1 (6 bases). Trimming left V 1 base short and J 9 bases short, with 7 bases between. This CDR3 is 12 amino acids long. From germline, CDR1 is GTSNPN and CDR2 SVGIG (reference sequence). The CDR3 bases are TGTGCCTGGAGTGGGGGGCCTTCACCCCTCCACTTT. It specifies CAWSGGPSPLHF.

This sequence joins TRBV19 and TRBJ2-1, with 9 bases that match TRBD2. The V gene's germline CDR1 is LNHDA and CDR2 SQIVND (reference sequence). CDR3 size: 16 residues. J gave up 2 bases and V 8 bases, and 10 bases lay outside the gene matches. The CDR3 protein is CASGGGGRAPYNEQFF. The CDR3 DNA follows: TGTGCCAGTGGAGGGGGCGGGAGGGCCCCCTACAATGAGCAGTTCTTC.

The CDR3 spells CASSPYARLAGMNTGELFF. As DNA, the CDR3 is TGTGCCAGCAGCCCCTATGCAAGACTAGCGGGGATGAACACCGGGGAGCTGTTTTTT. The chain uses TRBV4-2 and TRBJ2-2; the match to TRBD2 covers 11 bases. The CDR3 has 19 residues. Germline-derived CDR1 and CDR2 are LGHNA and YNFKEQ. Trimming at V came to 4 bases and at J to 1 base, leaving 11 bases not matched to a gene.

CDR3 loop: CASSSPRGREETQYF. The CDR3 DNA sequence: TGTGCCAGCAGCTCACCTCGAGGTCGGGAAGAGACCCAGTACTTC. This sequence joins TRBV7-9 and TRBJ2-5; D gene unclear. Germline lookup yields CDR1 SEHNR and CDR2 FQNEAQ (reference sequence). V shed 4 bases and J shed 3 bases, with 15 bases lying between them. This CDR3 spans 15 amino acids.

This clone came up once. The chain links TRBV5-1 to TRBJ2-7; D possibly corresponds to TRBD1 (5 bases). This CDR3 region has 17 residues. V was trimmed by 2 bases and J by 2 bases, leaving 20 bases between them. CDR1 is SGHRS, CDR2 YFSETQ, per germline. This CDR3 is CASSFGRAIDRAYEQYF. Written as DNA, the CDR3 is TGCGCCAGCAGCTTTGGCAGGGCCATCGATAGGGCCTACGAGCAGTACTTC.

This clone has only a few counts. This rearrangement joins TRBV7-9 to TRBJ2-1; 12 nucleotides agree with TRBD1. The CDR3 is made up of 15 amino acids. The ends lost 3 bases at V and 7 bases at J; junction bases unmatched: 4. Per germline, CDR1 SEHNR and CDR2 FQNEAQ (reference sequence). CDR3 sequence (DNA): TGTGCCAGCAGCTTGTCGGGACAGGGGGCTAATGAGCAGTTCTTC. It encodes CASSLSGQGANEQFF.

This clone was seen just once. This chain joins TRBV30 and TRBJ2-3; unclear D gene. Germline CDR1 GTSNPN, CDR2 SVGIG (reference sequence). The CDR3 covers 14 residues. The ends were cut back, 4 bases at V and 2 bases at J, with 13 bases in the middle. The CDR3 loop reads CAWNLSPTTDTQYF. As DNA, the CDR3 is TGTGCCTGGAATCTGAGCCCTACCACAGATACGCAGTATTTT. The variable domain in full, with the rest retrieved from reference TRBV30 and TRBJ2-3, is SQTIHQWPATLVQPVGSPLSLECTVEGTSNPNLYWYRQAAGRGLQLLFYSVGIGQISSEVPQNLSASRPQDRQFILSSKKLLLSDSGFYLCAWNLSPTTDTQYFGPGTRLTVL.

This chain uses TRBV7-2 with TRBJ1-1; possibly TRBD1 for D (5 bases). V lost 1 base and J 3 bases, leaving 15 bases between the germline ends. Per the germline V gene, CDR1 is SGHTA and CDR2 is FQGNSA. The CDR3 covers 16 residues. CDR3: CASSLGSILTDTEAFF. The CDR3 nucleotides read TGTGCCAGCAGCTTAGGAAGCATTTTGACAGACACTGAAGCTTTCTTT.